The clone carrying this T cell receptor (beta chain) was seen just once. What it binds is unknown. V gave up 0 bases and J gave up 6 bases, with 15 bases separating them. The germline V gene encodes CDR1 LGHDT and CDR2 YNNKEL (reference sequence). The CDR3 has 16 amino acids. The sample is drawn from a study of T cell responses to AZD1222 COVID-19 vaccine. The study, taken as a whole, reports: As reported, nearly half of all spike-specific TCRs target variant regions that are unmutated. Vaccine-associated CD4 TCRs ranged over spike, dominating at 160-218 and 743-854. Two AZD1222 doses significantly raised spike-specific TCR breadth and depth over controls. Donors were largely white British and mainly female; clonal diversity was possibly underestimated.

The table came from immunoSEQ multiplex PCR; TCRdb's copy has only in-frame clones and leaves some out. Of 210,000 or so clones detected, around 94% appear once; the ten largest clones hold roughly 1.8%. The specimen was peripheral blood, collected 28 days after the second dose of the MenACWY control vaccine. The clonotype was recovered from an adult who received the MenACWY meningococcal vaccine as a control. The chain has TRBV3-1 (or the pseudogene TRBV3-2) and TRBJ1-5; D may be TRBD1 (5 bases). CDR3 in amino acids: CASSQDLGAGFQPQHF. The CDR3 DNA reads as TGTGCCAGCAGCCAAGATCTTGGGGCAGGGTTTCAGCCCCAGCATTTT.